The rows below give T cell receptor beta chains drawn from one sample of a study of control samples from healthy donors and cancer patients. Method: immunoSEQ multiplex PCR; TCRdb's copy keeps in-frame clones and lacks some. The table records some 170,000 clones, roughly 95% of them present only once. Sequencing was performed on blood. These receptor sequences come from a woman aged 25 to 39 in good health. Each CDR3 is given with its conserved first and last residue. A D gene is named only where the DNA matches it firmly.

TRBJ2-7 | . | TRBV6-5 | CASSLPTDSEQYF | TGTGCCAGCAGCCTCCCGACGGATTCTGAGCAGTACTTC
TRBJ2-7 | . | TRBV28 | CASSTGPRAQYF | TGTGCCAGTTCGACAGGCCCCAGAGCTCAGTACTTC
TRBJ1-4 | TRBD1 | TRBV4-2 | CASSQVPGQGARDLEKLFF | TGTGCCAGCAGCCAAGTTCCGGGACAGGGGGCTCGGGACCTCGAAAAACTGTTTTTT
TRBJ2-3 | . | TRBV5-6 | CASSLSRRADTQYF | TGTGCCAGCAGCTTAAGTCGACGGGCAGATACGCAGTATTTT
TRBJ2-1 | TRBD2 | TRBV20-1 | CSASRASGRLYEQFF | TGCAGTGCTAGTCGGGCTAGCGGGAGGCTTTATGAGCAGTTCTTC
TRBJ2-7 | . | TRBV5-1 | CASAIRGSTYEQYF | TGCGCCAGCGCAATCAGGGGTTCCACCTACGAGCAGTACTTC
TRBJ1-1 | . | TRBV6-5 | CASSLLGTEAFF | TGTGCCAGCAGTTTGTTAGGAACTGAAGCTTTCTTT
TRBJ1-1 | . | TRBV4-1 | CASSHGPGAAEAFF | TGCGCCAGCAGCCATGGACCAGGGGCCGCTGAAGCTTTCTTT
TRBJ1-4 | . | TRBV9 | CASSALAAANEKLFF | TGTGCCAGCAGCGCCCTGGCGGCCGCTAATGAAAAACTGTTTTTT
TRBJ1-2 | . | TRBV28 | CASSFPGGYTF | TGTGCCAGCAGTTTTCCGGGGGGCTACACCTTC